This entry features one T cell receptor beta chain sequence. Sequencing was performed with immunoSEQ multiplex PCR; in TCRdb, only in-frame clones are kept and a portion is missing. The profile covers fewer than 350,000 clones, with just under 90% appearing a single time and over 4% taken by the ten largest. The sample originates from a study of blood T cell repertoires in COVID-19. Study overall: The cDNA or gDNA used as material had been derived from T cells, B-cell-depleted T cells, or PBMCs.

Living in under 30 US areas, the participants were between 18 and 89 years of age. Assignment of participants to cohorts was predicated upon participant-reported clinical history. CDR3 length: 13 amino acids. The germline V gene encodes CDR1 LGHDT and CDR2 YNNKEL (reference sequence). Trimming removed 1 base from V and 2 bases from J, with 5 bases in between. The TCR sequence derives from a woman aged 25 to 45 with acute COVID-19. Material for sequencing was PBMCs or T cells enriched from blood (not recorded which). The chain couples TRBV3-1 (or the pseudogene TRBV3-2) to TRBJ1-1; D is uncertain. CDR3 residues: CASSQAGNTEAFF. DNA for the CDR3: TGTGCCAGCAGCCAAGCGGGTAACACTGAAGCTTTCTTT.